This T cell receptor beta chain was profiled in a study of shared clonotypes between healthy human individuals. Deletions cut 0 bases from V and 10 bases from J, with 19 bases between. The CDR3 length is 17 residues. Germline loops: CDR1 MGHRA, CDR2 YSYEKL. Produced via immunoSEQ multiplex PCR; TCRdb's table is partial and in-frame only. The table shows about 2 million clones, with roughly 96% occurring only once. The sequenced material came from naive CD4+ T cells sorted from blood. Noted subset: CD45RA+ positively selected. The TCR originated in a man in his late teens or twenties in good health. V usage is TRBV4-1 and J usage is TRBJ1-6; D not certain. The CDR3 DNA is TGCGCCAGCAGCCAAGAAGCAGGTACCCGCCAAGGGTCACCCCTCCACTTT. Amino acid sequence: CASSQEAGTRQGSPLHF.